This T cell receptor (beta chain) derives from a study of cytomegalovirus exposure and HLA in healthy donors. Whole-study context: Unique TCRs numbering some 77 million, obtained from HLA-typed donors, made up an early data release.

Study results and limitations: The presence/absence work took it that sequencing depth was about the same across donors. Among immune exposure information, only CMV serostatus was available. Rarity marked most TCR sequences, yet some public TCRs occurred in many donors.

About this clone itself: Antigen unknown.

Germline V lookup: CDR1 SGHNT, CDR2 YYREEE (reference sequence). Between the trimmed V and J ends, which lost 1 base and 7 bases, there was a span of 6 bases. The CDR3 is made up of 12 amino acids. The primer mix had 60 Vbeta and 13 Jbeta primers. Assay: immunoSEQ multiplex PCR; the TCRdb copy retains only in-frame clones and omits some. This table holds some 160,000 clones, over 75% found once. The specimen was PBMCs. This TCR came from a man over 45 in good health and CMV-seropositive. The chain joins TRBV5-4 to TRBJ2-1, with D maybe TRBD1 (5 bases). For the CDR3, the DNA is TGTGCCAGCAGCTTGAAGGGGAATGAGCAGTTCTTC. Its protein product is CASSLKGNEQFF.